This T cell receptor beta chain was identified in a study of OX40 agonist ivuxolimab in advanced cancers. Study-wide results and limits: It was not determined which antigens were specifically recognized by the peripheral T cells that had undergone clonal expansion. Patients who responded partially at 0.1-3.0 mg/kg showed clonal expansion ranking among the lowest.

TCRdb's copy holds only in-frame clones and misses some; the assay was immunoSEQ multiplex PCR. In the table there are about 19,000 clones, roughly nine tenths of which are singletons. Trimming removed 0 bases from V and 0 bases from J, with 15 bases in between. Per germline, CDR1 SGHNT and CDR2 YENEEA. This CDR3 is built from 17 residues. This clone was seen a single time. Its antigen is currently unknown. The sequencing used CD4+ or CD8+ T cells sorted from blood, collected in a trial of the OX40 agonist ivuxolimab. The J gene is TRBJ2-7, the V gene TRBV11-3, with D unclear. This clonotype was obtained from an adult with an advanced solid tumor such as melanoma, head and neck, liver or kidney cancer. The CDR3 bases are TGTGCCAGCAGCTTAGATGAGTCCTCGGGCGTCTCCTACGAGCAGTACTTC. Translated: CASSLDESSGVSYEQYF. Based on the CDR3 plus reference TRBV11-3 and TRBJ2-7, the full variable domain is EAGVVQSPRYKIIEKKQPVAFWCNPISGHNTLYWYLQNLGQGPELLIRYENEEAVDDSQLPKDRFSAERLKGVDSTLKIQPAELGDSAVYLCASSLDESSGVSYEQYFGPGTRLTVT.